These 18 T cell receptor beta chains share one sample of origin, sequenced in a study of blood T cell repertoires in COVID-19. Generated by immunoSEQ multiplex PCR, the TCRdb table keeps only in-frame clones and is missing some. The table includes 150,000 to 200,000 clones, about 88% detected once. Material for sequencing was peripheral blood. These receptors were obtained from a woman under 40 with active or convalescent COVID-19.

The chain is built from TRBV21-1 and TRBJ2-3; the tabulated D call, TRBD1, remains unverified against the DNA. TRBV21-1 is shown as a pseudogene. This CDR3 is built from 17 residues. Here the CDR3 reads CASSKVVVRQGEDTQYF. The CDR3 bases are TGTGCCAGCAGCAAGGTAGTGGTACGGCAGGGTGAAGATACGCAGTATTTT.

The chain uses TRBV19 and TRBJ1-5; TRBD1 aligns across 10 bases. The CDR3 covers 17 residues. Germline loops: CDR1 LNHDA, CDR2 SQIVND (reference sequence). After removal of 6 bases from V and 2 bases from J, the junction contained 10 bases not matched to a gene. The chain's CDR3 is CASRTRQGAWGNQPQHF. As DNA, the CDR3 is TGTGCCAGTAGAACGAGACAGGGGGCTTGGGGCAATCAGCCCCAGCATTTT.

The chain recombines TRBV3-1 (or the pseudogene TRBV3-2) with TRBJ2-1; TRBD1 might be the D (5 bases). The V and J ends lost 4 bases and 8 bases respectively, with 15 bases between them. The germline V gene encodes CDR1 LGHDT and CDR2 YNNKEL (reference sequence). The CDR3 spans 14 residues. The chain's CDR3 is CASSLDTAGYEQFF. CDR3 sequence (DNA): TGTGCCAGCAGCCTGGACACAGCCGGATATGAGCAGTTCTTC.

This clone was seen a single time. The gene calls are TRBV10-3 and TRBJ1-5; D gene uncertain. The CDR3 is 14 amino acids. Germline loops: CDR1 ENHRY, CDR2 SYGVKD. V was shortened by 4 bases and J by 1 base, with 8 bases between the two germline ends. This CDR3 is CAISAGGSNQPQHF. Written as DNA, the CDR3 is TGTGCCATCAGTGCTGGAGGAAGCAATCAGCCCCAGCATTTT.

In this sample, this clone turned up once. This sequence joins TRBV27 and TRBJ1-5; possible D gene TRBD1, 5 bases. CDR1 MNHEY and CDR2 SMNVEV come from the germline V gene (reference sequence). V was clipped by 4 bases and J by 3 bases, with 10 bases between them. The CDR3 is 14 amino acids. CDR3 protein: CASSWGGFNQPQHF. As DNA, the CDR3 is TGTGCCAGCAGTTGGGGGGGATTCAATCAGCCCCAGCATTTT.

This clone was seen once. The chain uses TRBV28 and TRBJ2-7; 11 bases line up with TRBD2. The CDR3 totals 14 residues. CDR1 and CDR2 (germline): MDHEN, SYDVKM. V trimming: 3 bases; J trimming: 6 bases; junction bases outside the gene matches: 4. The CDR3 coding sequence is TGTGCCAGCAGTTTTACTAGCGGGAGAAGCGAGCAGTACTTC. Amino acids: CASSFTSGRSEQYF.

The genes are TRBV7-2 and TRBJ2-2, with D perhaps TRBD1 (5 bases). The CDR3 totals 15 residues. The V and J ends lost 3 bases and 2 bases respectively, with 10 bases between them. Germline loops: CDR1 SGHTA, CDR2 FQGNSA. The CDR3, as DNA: TGTGCCAGCAGCTTCGGGCAGGGAAACACCGGGGAGCTGTTTTTT. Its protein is CASSFGQGNTGELFF.

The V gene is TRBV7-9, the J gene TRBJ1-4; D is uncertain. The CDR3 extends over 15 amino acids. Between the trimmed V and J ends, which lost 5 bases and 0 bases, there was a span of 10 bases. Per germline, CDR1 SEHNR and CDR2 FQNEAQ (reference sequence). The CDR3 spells CASSIPGSTNEKLFF. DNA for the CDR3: TGTGCCAGCAGCATCCCGGGATCAACTAATGAAAAACTGTTTTTT.

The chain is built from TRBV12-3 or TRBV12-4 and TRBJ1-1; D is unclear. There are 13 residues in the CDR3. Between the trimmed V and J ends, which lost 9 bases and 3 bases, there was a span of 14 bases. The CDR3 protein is CASCRERDTEAFF. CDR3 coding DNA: TGTGCCAGTTGCCGGGAGCGAGACACTGAAGCTTTCTTT.

CDR3 in DNA: TGTGCCAGCAGCGTAAACAGGGGAGGCACTGAAGCTTTCTTT. Translating it yields CASSVNRGGTEAFF. The genes are TRBV9 and TRBJ1-1; 7 nucleotides agree with TRBD1. The CDR3 contains 14 residues. Germline V gene sequence: CDR1 SGDLS, CDR2 YYNGEE. Trimming at V came to 1 base and at J to 4 bases, leaving 4 bases not matched to a gene.

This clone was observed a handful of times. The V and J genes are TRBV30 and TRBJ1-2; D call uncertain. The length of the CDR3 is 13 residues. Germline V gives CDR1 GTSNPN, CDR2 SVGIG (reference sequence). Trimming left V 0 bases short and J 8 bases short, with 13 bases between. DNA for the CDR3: TGTGCCTGGAGTGTACAAGGAGAGGGAGGCTACACCTTC. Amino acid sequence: CAWSVQGEGGYTF.

CDR3 region: CASSIGTENTIYF. For the CDR3, the DNA is TGTGCCAGTAGTATAGGAACAGAAAACACCATATATTTT. This rearrangement joins TRBV19 to TRBJ1-3, with D hard to call. CDR1 LNHDA and CDR2 SQIVND come from the germline V gene (reference sequence). V dropped 1 base and J dropped 6 bases, with 7 bases sitting between them. This CDR3 spans 13 amino acids.

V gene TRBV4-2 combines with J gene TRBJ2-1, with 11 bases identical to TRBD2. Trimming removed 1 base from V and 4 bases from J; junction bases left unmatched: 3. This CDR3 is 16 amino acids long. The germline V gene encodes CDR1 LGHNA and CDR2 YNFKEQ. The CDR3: CASSQASGGLYNEQFF. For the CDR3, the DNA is TGTGCCAGCAGCCAAGCTAGCGGGGGGCTATACAATGAGCAGTTCTTC.

The CDR3 sequence: CASSHKYSMNTEAFF. CDR3 nucleotides: TGTGCCAGCAGCCACAAATACAGTATGAACACTGAAGCTTTCTTT. The chain recombines TRBV14 with TRBJ1-1; no reliable D call. The CDR3 has 15 residues. Trimming removed 3 bases at V and 0 bases at J, with 11 bases between. Germline V gene data show CDR1 as SGHDN and CDR2 as FVKESK.

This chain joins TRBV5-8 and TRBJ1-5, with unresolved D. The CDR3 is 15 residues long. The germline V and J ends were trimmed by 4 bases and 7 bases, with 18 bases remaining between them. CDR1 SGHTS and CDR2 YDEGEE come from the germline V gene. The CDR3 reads CASSALETRRQPQHF. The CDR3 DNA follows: TGTGCCAGCAGCGCGCTGGAGACCCGCCGGCAGCCCCAGCATTTT.

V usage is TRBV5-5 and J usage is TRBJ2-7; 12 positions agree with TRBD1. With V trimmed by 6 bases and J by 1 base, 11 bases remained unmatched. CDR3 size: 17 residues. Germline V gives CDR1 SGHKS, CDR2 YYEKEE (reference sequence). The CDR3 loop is CASTPGTGGVYSYEQYF. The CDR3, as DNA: TGTGCCAGCACGCCCGGGACAGGGGGCGTTTATTCCTACGAGCAGTACTTC.

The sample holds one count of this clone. The CDR3 DNA follows: TGTGCCAGCAGCTTGGCCCAGCGGTTCATCAATGAGCAGTTCTTC. Encoded protein: CASSLAQRFINEQFF. J is TRBJ2-1 and V is TRBV5-5; possible D gene TRBD2, 5 bases. From germline, CDR1 is SGHKS and CDR2 YYEKEE (reference sequence). Trimming took 0 bases from V and 6 from J, leaving 13 bases between them. The CDR3 consists of 15 residues.

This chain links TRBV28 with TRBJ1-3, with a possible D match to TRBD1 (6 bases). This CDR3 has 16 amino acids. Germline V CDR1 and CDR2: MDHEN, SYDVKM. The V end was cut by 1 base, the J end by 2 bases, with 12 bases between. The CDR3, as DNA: TGTGCCAGCAGTTTATATGGCAGGGGTCCTGGAAACACCATATATTTT. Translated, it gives CASSLYGRGPGNTIYF.